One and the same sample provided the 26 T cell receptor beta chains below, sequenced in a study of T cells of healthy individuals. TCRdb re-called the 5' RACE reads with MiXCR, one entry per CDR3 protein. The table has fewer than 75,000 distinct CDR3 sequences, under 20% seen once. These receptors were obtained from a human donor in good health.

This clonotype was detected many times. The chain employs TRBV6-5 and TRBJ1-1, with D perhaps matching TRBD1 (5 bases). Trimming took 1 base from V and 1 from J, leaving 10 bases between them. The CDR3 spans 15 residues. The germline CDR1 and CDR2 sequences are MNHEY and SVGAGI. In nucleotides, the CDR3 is TGTGCCAGCAGTTACTTAACAGGTGGGAACACTGAAGCTTTCTTT. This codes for CASSYLTGGNTEAFF.

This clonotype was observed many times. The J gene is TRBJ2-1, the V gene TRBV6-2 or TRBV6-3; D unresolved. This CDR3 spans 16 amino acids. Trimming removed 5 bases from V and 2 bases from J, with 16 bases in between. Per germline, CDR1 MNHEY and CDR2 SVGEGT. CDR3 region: CASSDHDPLPYNEQFF. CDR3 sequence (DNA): TGTGCCAGCAGTGATCATGACCCGCTACCCTACAATGAGCAGTTCTTC.

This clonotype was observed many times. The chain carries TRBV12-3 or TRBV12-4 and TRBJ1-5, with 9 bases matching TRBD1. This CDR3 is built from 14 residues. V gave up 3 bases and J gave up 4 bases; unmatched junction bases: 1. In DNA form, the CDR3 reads TGTGCCAGCAGTTTCGGACAGGGGAATCAGCCCCAGCATTTT. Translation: CASSFGQGNQPQHF.

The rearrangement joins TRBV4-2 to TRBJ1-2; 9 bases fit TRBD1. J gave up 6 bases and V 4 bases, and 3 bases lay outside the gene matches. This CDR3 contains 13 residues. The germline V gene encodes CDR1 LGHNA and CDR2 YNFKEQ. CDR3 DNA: TGTGCCAGCAGCCCGGGACAGGGAGATGGCTACACCTTC. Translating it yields CASSPGQGDGYTF.

The CDR3 region is CASSDTGGASNEKLFF. The CDR3 coding sequence is TGTGCCAGCAGTGACACAGGGGGCGCTTCCAATGAAAAACTGTTTTTT. This chain links TRBV6-1 with TRBJ1-4; 9 nucleotides agree with TRBD1. Germline assignment: CDR1 MNHNS and CDR2 SASEGT. J lost 5 bases, V lost 3 bases, and 7 bases had no gene match. This CDR3 is built from 16 residues.

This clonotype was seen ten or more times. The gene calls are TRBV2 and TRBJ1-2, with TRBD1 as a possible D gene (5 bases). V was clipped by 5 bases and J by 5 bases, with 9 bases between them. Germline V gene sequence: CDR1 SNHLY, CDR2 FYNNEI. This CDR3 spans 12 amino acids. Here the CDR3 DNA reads TGTGCCAGCAGTTGGGACTTTTATGGCTACACCTTC. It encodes CASSWDFYGYTF.

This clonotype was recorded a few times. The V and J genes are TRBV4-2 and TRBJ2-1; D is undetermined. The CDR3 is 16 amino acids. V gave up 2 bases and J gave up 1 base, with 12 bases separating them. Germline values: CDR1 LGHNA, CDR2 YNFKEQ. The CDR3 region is CASSQLLDRSYNEQFF. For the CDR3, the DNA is TGTGCCAGCAGCCAACTCCTGGATAGGTCCTACAATGAGCAGTTCTTC.

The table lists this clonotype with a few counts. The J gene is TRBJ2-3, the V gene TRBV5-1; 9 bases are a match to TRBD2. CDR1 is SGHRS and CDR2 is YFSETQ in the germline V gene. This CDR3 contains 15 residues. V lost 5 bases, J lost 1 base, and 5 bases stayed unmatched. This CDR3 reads CASSPERGGTDTQYF. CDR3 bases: TGCGCCAGCAGTCCGGAGCGGGGGGGCACAGATACGCAGTATTTT.

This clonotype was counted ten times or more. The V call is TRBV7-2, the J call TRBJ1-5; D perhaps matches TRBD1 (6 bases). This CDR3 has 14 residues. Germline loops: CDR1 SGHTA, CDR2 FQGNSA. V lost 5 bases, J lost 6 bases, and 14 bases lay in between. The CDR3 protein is CASSPKTGGQPQHF. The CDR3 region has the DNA TGTGCCAGCAGCCCGAAGACAGGAGGTCAGCCCCAGCATTTT.

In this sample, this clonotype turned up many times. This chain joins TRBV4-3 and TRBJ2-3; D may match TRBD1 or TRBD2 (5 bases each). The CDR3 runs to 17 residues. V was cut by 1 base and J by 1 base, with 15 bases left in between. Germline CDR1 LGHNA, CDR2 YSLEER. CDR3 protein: CASSQARGVGRTDTQYF. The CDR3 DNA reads TGCGCCAGCAGCCAAGCAAGAGGGGTGGGACGCACAGATACGCAGTATTTT.

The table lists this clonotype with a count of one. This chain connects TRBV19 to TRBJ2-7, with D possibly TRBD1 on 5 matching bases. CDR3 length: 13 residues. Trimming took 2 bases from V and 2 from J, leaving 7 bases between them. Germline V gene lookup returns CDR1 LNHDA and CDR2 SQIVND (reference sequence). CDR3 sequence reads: CASSITGTYEQYF. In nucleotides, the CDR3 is TGTGCCAGTAGTATAACAGGAACCTACGAGCAGTACTTC.

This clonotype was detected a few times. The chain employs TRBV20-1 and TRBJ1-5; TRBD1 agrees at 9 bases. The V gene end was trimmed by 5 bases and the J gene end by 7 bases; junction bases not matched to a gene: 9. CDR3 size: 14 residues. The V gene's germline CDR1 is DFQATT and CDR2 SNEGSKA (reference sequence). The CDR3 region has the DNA TGCAGTGCTCTACAGGGGGCGCGAGGGCAGCCCCAGCATTTT. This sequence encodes CSALQGARGQPQHF.

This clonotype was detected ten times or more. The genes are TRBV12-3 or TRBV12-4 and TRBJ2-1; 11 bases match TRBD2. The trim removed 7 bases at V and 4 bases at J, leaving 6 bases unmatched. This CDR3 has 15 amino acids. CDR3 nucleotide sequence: TGTGCCAGCAAAACCGGGACTAGCGGTTACAATGAGCAGTTCTTC. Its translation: CASKTGTSGYNEQFF.

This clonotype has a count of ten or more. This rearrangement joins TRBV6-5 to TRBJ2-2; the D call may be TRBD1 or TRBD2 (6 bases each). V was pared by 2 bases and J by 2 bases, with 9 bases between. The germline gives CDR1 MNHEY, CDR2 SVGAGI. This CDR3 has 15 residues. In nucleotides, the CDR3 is TGTGCCAGCAGTTACGAGGGGGGCAACACCGGGGAGCTGTTTTTT. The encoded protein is CASSYEGGNTGELFF.

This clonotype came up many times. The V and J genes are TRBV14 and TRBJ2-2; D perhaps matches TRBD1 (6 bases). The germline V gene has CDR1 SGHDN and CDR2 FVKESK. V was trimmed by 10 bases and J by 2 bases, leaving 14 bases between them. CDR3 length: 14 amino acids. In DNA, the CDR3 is TGTGCCATGCCGACAGGACCTAACACCGGGGAGCTGTTTTTT. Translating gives CAMPTGPNTGELFF. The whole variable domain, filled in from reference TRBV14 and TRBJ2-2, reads EAGVTQFPSHSVIEKGQTVTLRCDPISGHDNLYWYRRVMGKEIKFLLHFVKESKQDESGMPNNRFLAERTGGTYSTLKVQPAELEDSGVYFCAMPTGPNTGELFFGEGSRLTVL.

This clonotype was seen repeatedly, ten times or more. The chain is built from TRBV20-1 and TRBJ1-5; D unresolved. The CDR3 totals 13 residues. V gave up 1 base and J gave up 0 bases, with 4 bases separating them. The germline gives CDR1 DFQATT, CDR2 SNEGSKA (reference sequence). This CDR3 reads CSARVSSNQPQHF. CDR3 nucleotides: TGCAGTGCTAGAGTCAGTAGCAATCAGCCCCAGCATTTT.

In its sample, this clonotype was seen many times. The CDR3 DNA is TGTGCCAGCTCACCCCTTATAGGGGGGGGATATGGCTACACCTTC. It translates to CASSPLIGGGYGYTF. The V gene is TRBV18, the J gene TRBJ1-2, with a possible D match to TRBD1 (6 bases). This CDR3 contains 15 residues. With 3 bases removed from V and 5 bases from J, the gap between germline ends came to 16 bases. CDR1 and CDR2 (germline): KGHSH, LQKENI.

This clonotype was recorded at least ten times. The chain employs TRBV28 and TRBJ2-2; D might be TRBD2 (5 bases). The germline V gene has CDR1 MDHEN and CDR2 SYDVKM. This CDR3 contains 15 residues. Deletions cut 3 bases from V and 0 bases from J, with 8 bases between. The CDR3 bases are TGTGCCAGCAGTTTCAACGGGGCGAACACCGGGGAGCTGTTTTTT. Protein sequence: CASSFNGANTGELFF. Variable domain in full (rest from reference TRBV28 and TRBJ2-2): DVKVTQSSRYLVKRTGEKVFLECVQDMDHENMFWYRQDPGLGLRLIYFSYDVKMKEKGDIPEGYSVSREKKERFSLILESASTNQTSMYLCASSFNGANTGELFFGEGSRLTVL.

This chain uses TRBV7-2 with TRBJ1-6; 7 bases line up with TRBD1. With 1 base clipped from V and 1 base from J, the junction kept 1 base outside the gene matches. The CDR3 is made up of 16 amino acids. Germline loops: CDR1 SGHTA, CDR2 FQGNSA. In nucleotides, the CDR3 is TGTGCCAGCAGCTTAGTCAGGGGGTCCTATAATTCACCCCTCCACTTT. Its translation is CASSLVRGSYNSPLHF.

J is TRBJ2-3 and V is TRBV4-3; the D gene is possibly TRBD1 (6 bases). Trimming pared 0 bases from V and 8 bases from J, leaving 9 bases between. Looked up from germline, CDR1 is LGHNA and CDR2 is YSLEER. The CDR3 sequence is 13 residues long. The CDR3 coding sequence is TGCGCCAGCAGCCAAGATTCAGGGGCTACGCAGTATTTT. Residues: CASSQDSGATQYF.

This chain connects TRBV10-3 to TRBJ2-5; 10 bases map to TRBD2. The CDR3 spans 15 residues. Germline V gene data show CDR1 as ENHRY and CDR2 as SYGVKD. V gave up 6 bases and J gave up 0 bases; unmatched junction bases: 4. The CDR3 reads CAISPLAGNQETQYF. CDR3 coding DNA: TGTGCCATCAGCCCACTAGCGGGGAACCAAGAGACCCAGTACTTC.

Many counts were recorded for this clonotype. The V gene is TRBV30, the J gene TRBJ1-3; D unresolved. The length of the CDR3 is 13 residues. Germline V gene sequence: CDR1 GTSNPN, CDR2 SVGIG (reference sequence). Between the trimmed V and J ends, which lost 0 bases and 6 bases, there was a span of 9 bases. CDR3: CAWSVLTENTIYF. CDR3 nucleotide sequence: TGTGCCTGGAGTGTACTTACCGAAAACACCATATATTTT.

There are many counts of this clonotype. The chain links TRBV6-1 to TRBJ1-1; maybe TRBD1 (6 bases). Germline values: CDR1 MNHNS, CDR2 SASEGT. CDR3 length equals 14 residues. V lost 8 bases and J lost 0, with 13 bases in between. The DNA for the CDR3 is TGTGCCAGCTGGGCAGGGGTTATGAACACTGAAGCTTTCTTT. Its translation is CASWAGVMNTEAFF.

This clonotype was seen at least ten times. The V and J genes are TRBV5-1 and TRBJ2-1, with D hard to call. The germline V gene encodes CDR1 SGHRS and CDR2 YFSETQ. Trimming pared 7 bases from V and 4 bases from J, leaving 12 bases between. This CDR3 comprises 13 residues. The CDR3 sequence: CASRDLGYNEQFF. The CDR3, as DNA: TGCGCCAGCCGCGATCTAGGGTACAATGAGCAGTTCTTC. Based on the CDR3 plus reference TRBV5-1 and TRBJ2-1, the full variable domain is KAGVTQTPRYLIKTRGQQVTLSCSPISGHRSVSWYQQTPGQGLQFLFEYFSETQRNKGNFPGRFSGRQFSNSRSEMNVSTLELGDSALYLCASRDLGYNEQFFGPGTRLTVL.

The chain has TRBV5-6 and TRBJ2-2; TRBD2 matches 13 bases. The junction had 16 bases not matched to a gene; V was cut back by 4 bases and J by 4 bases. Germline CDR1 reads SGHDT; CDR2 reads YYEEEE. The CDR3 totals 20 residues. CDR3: CASSQNREVTSGRLTGELFF. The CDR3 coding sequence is TGTGCCAGCAGCCAGAACAGGGAAGTGACTAGCGGGAGGCTCACCGGGGAGCTGTTTTTT.

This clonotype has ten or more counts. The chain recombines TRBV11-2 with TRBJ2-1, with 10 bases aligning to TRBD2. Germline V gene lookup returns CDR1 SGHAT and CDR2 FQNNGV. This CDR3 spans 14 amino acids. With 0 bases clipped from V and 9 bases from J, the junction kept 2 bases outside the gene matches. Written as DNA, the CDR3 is TGTGCCAGCAGCTTAGATATAGCGGGGGGTGAGCAGTTCTTC. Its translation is CASSLDIAGGEQFF.